A single TCR beta chain is shown here with its context. The sample is drawn from a study of blood T cells in healthy people across ages. The CDR3 is 14 residues long. Trimming stripped 4 bases from V and 6 bases from J, with 17 bases between. From germline, CDR1 is SGHRS and CDR2 YFSETQ. Using a J-beta primer mix together with a sample-barcoded 5' primer, a second PCR was run for about 6 to 11 cycles. TCRdb called the 5' RACE reads again in MiXCR, with one record for every CDR3 protein. The table has about 510,000 distinct CDR3 sequences, about 27% seen once. The sample was also reused in another study, on T cells of mothers and their children. That source notes: A few healthy Caucasian mothers, along with their six children, were the donors.

This clonotype was sampled from a boy aged 2-9 years in good health. The specimen sequenced was blood. The V and J genes are TRBV5-1 and TRBJ2-7, with a possible D match to TRBD1 (8 bases). In nucleotides, the CDR3 is TGCGCCAGCAGCAGGGGGGGACAGGCCTGCGAGCAGTACTTC. It is translated as CASSRGGQACEQYF.